Below, 28 T cell receptor beta chains from the same sample are listed, as sequenced in a study of blood T cell repertoires in COVID-19. Repertoires were generated with immunoSEQ multiplex PCR, while TCRdb's copy carries only in-frame clones and drops some. The repertoire includes about 480,000 clones, 89% of them detected once, and over 0.7% sits in the top ten. Sequencing was done on a sample of peripheral blood. The receptors were sampled from a man aged 18-30 years with COVID-19, enrolled during active disease.

This rearrangement joins TRBV7-2 to TRBJ1-1; no firm D call. Trimming left V 5 bases short and J 0 bases short, with 10 bases between. This CDR3 spans 14 amino acids. CDR1 is SGHTA, CDR2 FQGNSA, per germline. CDR3 nucleotide sequence: TGTGCCAGCAGCCGCTCCAGGTTGAACACTGAAGCTTTCTTT. Its translation is CASSRSRLNTEAFF.

V usage is TRBV9 and J usage is TRBJ2-2; the match to TRBD1 covers 8 bases. Looked up from germline, CDR1 is SGDLS and CDR2 is YYNGEE. The CDR3 covers 14 residues. The V segment lost 1 base and the J segment 5 bases; nucleotides outside the gene matches: 1. Written as DNA, the CDR3 is TGTGCCAGCAGCGTAAGGACAGGGACCGGGGAGCTGTTTTTT. Its translation: CASSVRTGTGELFF.

CDR3 protein: CASTPWGQSAYEQYF. The DNA for the CDR3 is TGTGCCAGCACCCCCTGGGGACAAAGCGCCTACGAGCAGTACTTC. The chain links TRBV5-5 to TRBJ2-7; D may be TRBD1 (6 bases). V lost 6 bases to trimming and J lost 2 bases, with 18 bases between them. Germline V gives CDR1 SGHKS, CDR2 YYEKEE (reference sequence). CDR3 length equals 15 residues.

In regard to this clone: The identical CDR3 is also encoded by other nucleotide sequences in the sample. The chain joins TRBV5-1 to TRBJ2-5; D remains ambiguous. The germline V gene encodes CDR1 SGHRS and CDR2 YFSETQ. The CDR3 length is 14 residues. Trimming pared 0 bases from V and 1 base from J, leaving 7 bases between. The CDR3 reads CASSLGSGQETQYF. DNA of the CDR3: TGCGCCAGCAGCTTGGGGTCGGGCCAAGAGACCCAGTACTTC.

The V and J genes are TRBV29-1 and TRBJ1-2; D not resolved. CDR1 and CDR2 (germline): SQVTM, ANQGSEA. There are 10 residues in the CDR3. Trimming shortened V by 3 bases and J by 7 bases, and 6 bases separated the two germline ends. This CDR3 is CSVDRSGYTF. The CDR3 DNA follows: TGCAGCGTTGACAGGTCTGGCTACACCTTC.

The chain combines TRBV24-1 with TRBJ2-2; D may be TRBD2 (5 bases). The V and J ends lost 5 bases and 3 bases respectively, with 18 bases between them. There are 17 residues in the CDR3. Per the germline V gene, CDR1 is KGHDR and CDR2 is SFDVKD. In DNA form, the CDR3 reads TGTGCCACCAGTGGTCTCATCCTCGGGGAGCACACCGGGGAGCTGTTTTTT. It codes for CATSGLILGEHTGELFF.

The chain combines TRBV2 with TRBJ1-3, with 7 bases aligning to TRBD1. Germline loops: CDR1 SNHLY, CDR2 FYNNEI. J gave up 2 bases and V 2 bases, and 3 bases lay outside the gene matches. This CDR3 is 15 amino acids long. CDR3 in DNA: TGTGCCAGCAGTGAACAGGGGGTCGCTGGAAACACCATATATTTT. Translated: CASSEQGVAGNTIYF.

V gene TRBV2 combines with J gene TRBJ1-3; 8 nucleotides agree with TRBD1. This CDR3 is built from 16 residues. Germline V gives CDR1 SNHLY, CDR2 FYNNEI. Losses at the gene ends were 6 bases for V and 0 bases for J; bases not matched to a gene: 7. The CDR3 bases are TGTGCCAGCAGAACGGTGACAGGGGCCTCTGGAAACACCATATATTTT. Translating gives CASRTVTGASGNTIYF.

The chain recombines TRBV11-2 with TRBJ2-3; D may be TRBD2 (5 bases). Per germline, CDR1 SGHAT and CDR2 FQNNGV. The CDR3 has 16 amino acids. V lost 3 bases, J lost 3 bases, and 16 bases lay in between. The CDR3 nucleotides are TGTGCCAGCAGCTTCAACTCCGGGGTATCTACAGATACGCAGTATTTT. Amino acids: CASSFNSGVSTDTQYF.

The rearrangement links TRBV19 to TRBJ2-7, with 7 bases that match TRBD2. The CDR3 length is 15 residues. Germline V gene lookup returns CDR1 LNHDA and CDR2 SQIVND (reference sequence). J gave up 2 bases and V 3 bases, and 7 bases lay outside the gene matches. The CDR3 nucleotides are TGTGCCAGTAGTATCGGCGCTAGCGGAACCTACGAGCAGTACTTC. Translating gives CASSIGASGTYEQYF.

The V and J genes are TRBV7-9 and TRBJ2-5, with a weak D call TRBD1 (5 bases). Germline V gene sequence: CDR1 SEHNR, CDR2 FQNEAQ (reference sequence). There are 14 residues in the CDR3. Trimming cost V 4 bases and J 5 bases, with 14 bases left between them. The CDR3 loop is CASSSQGVWETQYF. The CDR3 DNA is TGTGCCAGCAGCTCCCAGGGTGTATGGGAGACCCAGTACTTC. Full variable domain (missing parts from reference TRBV7-9 and TRBJ2-5): DTGVSQNPRHKITKRGQNVTFRCDPISEHNRLYWYRQTLGQGPEFLTYFQNEAQLEKSRLLSDRFSAERPKGSFSTLEIQRTEQGDSAMYLCASSSQGVWETQYFGPGTRLLVL.

V gene TRBV7-9 combines with J gene TRBJ2-5; maybe TRBD1 (7 bases). Germline CDR1 is SEHNR and CDR2 is FQNEAQ (reference sequence). V lost 10 bases and J lost 5, with 17 bases in between. The CDR3 has 13 residues. For the CDR3, the DNA is TGTGCCACATCCACAGGGGCGGGGGAGACCCAGTACTTC. Its translation is CATSTGAGETQYF.

This clone was picked up one time. The chain combines TRBV29-1 with TRBJ2-2; 7 bases are shared with TRBD2. V dropped 4 bases and J dropped 7; count of bases not matched to a gene: 18. Germline loops: CDR1 SQVTM, CDR2 ANQGSEA. The CDR3 length is 17 residues. CDR3: CSVGVGTTPLKGGELFF. Written as DNA, the CDR3 is TGCAGCGTTGGAGTCGGGACTACCCCCCTTAAAGGCGGGGAGCTGTTTTTT.

The chain has TRBV6-5 and TRBJ1-1; D may be TRBD1 (6 bases). Germline values: CDR1 MNHEY, CDR2 SVGAGI. The CDR3 spans 13 residues. The ends were cut back, 8 bases at V and 3 bases at J, with 13 bases in the middle. CDR3 sequence reads: CASLQGGDTEAFF. The CDR3 DNA reads as TGTGCCAGCCTACAGGGAGGGGACACTGAAGCTTTCTTT.

The CDR3 loop is CASSPGGDQPQHF. In DNA, the CDR3 is TGTGCCAGCAGCCCGGGGGGGGATCAGCCCCAGCATTTT. V and J are TRBV11-3 and TRBJ1-5; perhaps TRBD1 as D (5 bases). There are 13 residues in the CDR3. Germline values: CDR1 SGHNT, CDR2 YENEEA. The V end lost 5 bases, the J end lost 5 bases, and 10 bases lay between the germline ends.

The chain has TRBV12-3 or TRBV12-4 and TRBJ2-7; D not certain. The CDR3 totals 13 residues. V lost 2 bases and J lost 5, with 10 bases in between. The CDR3 nucleotides are TGTGCCAGCAGTTTAACCGGTCGGGACGAGCAGTACTTC. The encoded protein is CASSLTGRDEQYF.

V and J are TRBV3-1 (or the pseudogene TRBV3-2) and TRBJ2-2, with 7 positions matching TRBD2. V trimming: 5 bases; J trimming: 5 bases; junction bases outside the gene matches: 8. Germline loops: CDR1 LGHDT, CDR2 YNNKEL (reference sequence). The length of the CDR3 is 15 residues. CDR3 loop: CASSLMLAATGELFF. CDR3 nucleotide sequence: TGTGCCAGCAGCTTAATGCTAGCGGCGACCGGGGAGCTGTTTTTT.

The rearrangement joins TRBV2 to TRBJ2-4, with D hard to call. The CDR3 consists of 14 residues. Germline CDR1 SNHLY, CDR2 FYNNEI. The V end was cut by 6 bases, the J end by 0 bases, with 9 bases between. The CDR3: CASRLALAKNIQYF. The DNA for the CDR3 is TGTGCCAGCAGATTAGCTTTAGCCAAAAACATTCAGTACTTC.

V and J are TRBV5-1 and TRBJ2-7, with D perhaps TRBD1 (5 bases). Trimming shortened V by 4 bases and J by 3 bases, and 11 bases separated the two germline ends. Germline V gene data show CDR1 as SGHRS and CDR2 as YFSETQ. The CDR3 extends over 13 amino acids. The CDR3: CASSSDSHYEQYF. CDR3 nucleotide sequence: TGCGCCAGCAGCAGCGACAGCCACTACGAGCAGTACTTC.

The V and J genes are TRBV10-2 and TRBJ1-5; D call uncertain. Trimming took 2 bases from V and 3 from J, leaving 11 bases between them. The CDR3 consists of 15 residues. Germline CDR1 and CDR2: WSHSY and SAAADI. The CDR3 sequence: CASSEMVRDNQPQHF. In DNA, the CDR3 is TGCGCCAGCAGTGAGATGGTCCGCGACAATCAGCCCCAGCATTTT.

The J gene is TRBJ2-7, the V gene TRBV19; D not certain. CDR3 length: 14 amino acids. Germline CDR1 reads LNHDA; CDR2 reads SQIVND (reference sequence). Trimming took off 3 bases at V and 0 bases at J, with 9 bases between the two ends. The CDR3 protein is CASSMGTSSYEQYF. CDR3 nucleotides: TGTGCCAGTAGTATGGGCACGAGCTCCTACGAGCAGTACTTC.

The CDR3 DNA reads as TGCGCCAGCAGCTTGGCAGCGGGAGGTTACACAGATACGCAGTATTTT. It is translated as CASSLAAGGYTDTQYF. V is TRBV5-1 and J is TRBJ2-3; TRBD2 matches at 9 bases. Germline CDR1 SGHRS, CDR2 YFSETQ. The V gene end was trimmed by 0 bases and the J gene end by 2 bases; junction bases not matched to a gene: 4. The CDR3 is 16 amino acids.

This clone was seen only a few times. This chain uses TRBV19 with TRBJ1-4; TRBD1 agrees at 10 bases. The germline gives CDR1 LNHDA, CDR2 SQIVND (reference sequence). J lost 8 bases, V lost 5 bases, and 8 bases had no gene match. The CDR3 totals 15 residues. CDR3 in amino acids: CASSPRTGGDEKLFF. CDR3 nucleotide sequence: TGTGCCAGTAGTCCACGGACAGGGGGAGACGAAAAACTGTTTTTT.

The chain is built from TRBV5-1 and TRBJ2-2; 7 bases are shared with TRBD1. The trim removed 4 bases at V and 6 bases at J, leaving 9 bases unmatched. The V gene's germline CDR1 is SGHRS and CDR2 YFSETQ. This CDR3 contains 15 residues. CDR3: CASSPSRQGPGELFF. CDR3 nucleotides: TGCGCCAGCAGCCCATCTCGACAGGGTCCCGGGGAGCTGTTTTTT.

V and J are TRBV3-1 (or the pseudogene TRBV3-2) and TRBJ1-2; tentatively, D is TRBD1 (5 bases). V was shortened by 1 base and J by 5 bases, with 14 bases between the two germline ends. Per the germline V gene, CDR1 is LGHDT and CDR2 is YNNKEL (reference sequence). The CDR3 is 15 residues long. The CDR3 is CASSQGHTGHYGYTF. The DNA for the CDR3 is TGTGCCAGCAGCCAAGGTCACACAGGACATTATGGCTACACCTTC.

The CDR3: CASSGRDRAYEQYF. CDR3 bases: TGCGCCAGCAGCGGCCGGGACAGGGCCTACGAGCAGTACTTC. This chain links TRBV5-1 with TRBJ2-7, with 9 positions matching TRBD1. Germline CDR1 is SGHRS and CDR2 is YFSETQ. Trimming at V came to 4 bases and at J to 2 bases, leaving 4 bases not matched to a gene. The CDR3 is made up of 14 amino acids.

The V call is TRBV6-5, the J call TRBJ1-1; D might be TRBD1 (5 bases). V lost 2 bases and J lost 0, with 13 bases in between. Per germline, CDR1 MNHEY and CDR2 SVGAGI. This CDR3 is 16 amino acids long. The CDR3 here is CASSYPDSNMNTEAFF. For the CDR3, the DNA is TGTGCCAGCAGTTACCCCGACAGTAACATGAACACTGAAGCTTTCTTT.

This sequence joins TRBV24-1 and TRBJ2-3, with TRBD1 matching over 10 bases. This CDR3 contains 16 residues. J gave up 4 bases and V 4 bases, and 7 bases lay outside the gene matches. Germline assignment: CDR1 KGHDR and CDR2 SFDVKD. The CDR3 reads CATSDLGDRGADTQYF. As DNA, the CDR3 is TGTGCCACCAGTGACCTGGGGGACAGGGGCGCAGATACGCAGTATTTT.